This T cell receptor beta chain emerged from a study of blood T cell repertoires in COVID-19. Sequenced by immunoSEQ multiplex PCR; TCRdb stores in-frame clones only, minus some. The table records about 200,000 clones, about 90% of them present only once. The germline CDR1 and CDR2 sequences are MNHEY and SMNVEV (reference sequence). This CDR3 spans 15 amino acids. V was pared by 7 bases and J by 0 bases, with 13 bases between. Sequencing was done on a sample of peripheral blood. This TCR derives from a man aged 18-30 years with active or convalescent COVID-19. The V gene is TRBV27, the J gene TRBJ2-1; D perhaps matches TRBD2 (5 bases). In nucleotides, the CDR3 is TGTGCCAGCACCCCCCCGGGGAGCTCCTACAATGAGCAGTTCTTC. Its translation: CASTPPGSSYNEQFF.